What follows are 18 T cell receptor beta chains derived from one specimen sequenced in a study of TIL therapy for anti-PD-1-resistant metastatic lung cancer. This was the immunoSEQ v3 assay. Profiling relied on immunoSEQ multiplex PCR, and the TCRdb table lists in-frame clones only, not all of them. Of about 55,000 clones detected, 80% to 90% appear once; the ten largest clones hold 2.9%. Time point here: pre-treatment sample, taken before nivolumab and TIL therapy. The sequencing here drew on blood, taken at baseline. The receptors shown here come from a person between 30 and 80 years old with non-small cell lung cancer.

This clone was observed a handful of times. This chain connects TRBV6-5 to TRBJ1-5; D is ambiguous. This CDR3 has 13 amino acids. CDR1 and CDR2 (germline): MNHEY, SVGAGI. Trimming left V 8 bases short and J 5 bases short, with 13 bases between. The CDR3 sequence is CASSNLIHQPQHF. The CDR3 nucleotides read TGTGCCAGCTCTAACCTGATTCATCAGCCCCAGCATTTT.

This clone was counted a single time. This chain connects TRBV27 to TRBJ2-7; no definite D call. Germline V lookup: CDR1 MNHEY, CDR2 SMNVEV (reference sequence). Deletions cut 6 bases from V and 3 bases from J, with 9 bases between. The CDR3 runs to 12 residues. This CDR3 is CASSLRGYEQYF. The CDR3 DNA is TGTGCCAGCAGCTTGAGAGGCTACGAGCAGTACTTC.

The V gene is TRBV28, the J gene TRBJ2-7; TRBD2 matches at 7 bases. The CDR3 is 14 amino acids. The V segment lost 5 bases and the J segment 4 bases; nucleotides outside the gene matches: 8. The germline V gene has CDR1 MDHEN and CDR2 SYDVKM. As DNA, the CDR3 is TGTGCCAGCAGTGCCCCCGGGACTAATTACGAGCAGTACTTC. Protein sequence: CASSAPGTNYEQYF.

The gene calls are TRBV27 and TRBJ2-1, with a weak D call TRBD2 (6 bases). The V gene's germline CDR1 is MNHEY and CDR2 SMNVEV (reference sequence). V gave up 2 bases and J gave up 1 base, with 12 bases separating them. CDR3 size: 16 residues. CDR3 coding DNA: TGTGCCAGCAGTTTACAAGGCGGGGCGTCCTACAATGAGCAGTTCTTC. Its translation is CASSLQGGASYNEQFF.

The chain uses TRBV6-2 or TRBV6-3 and TRBJ2-5; D may be TRBD1 or TRBD2 (5 bases each). CDR3 length equals 14 residues. The V end was cut by 4 bases, the J end by 6 bases, with 15 bases between. Germline values: CDR1 MNHEY, CDR2 SVGEGT. CDR3 sequence reads: CASSLTGGVKTQYF. In DNA, the CDR3 is TGTGCCAGCAGTTTAACAGGAGGCGTGAAGACCCAGTACTTC.

This chain joins TRBV11-2 and TRBJ2-3; TRBD2 aligns across 11 bases. The junction had 8 bases not matched to a gene; V was cut back by 2 bases and J by 1 base. CDR1 is SGHAT, CDR2 FQNNGV, per germline. CDR3 length: 18 residues. The CDR3 sequence: CASSLRSGGAPGTDTQYF. In DNA form, the CDR3 reads TGTGCCAGCAGCTTACGTAGCGGGGGGGCCCCCGGCACAGATACGCAGTATTTT.

The rearrangement uses TRBV27 and TRBJ2-7; maybe TRBD2 (5 bases). V dropped 3 bases and J dropped 5 bases, with 11 bases sitting between them. Per the germline V gene, CDR1 is MNHEY and CDR2 is SMNVEV (reference sequence). The CDR3 is made up of 13 amino acids. CDR3 amino acids: CASSFTSTDEQYF. DNA of the CDR3: TGTGCCAGCAGTTTTACTAGTACTGACGAGCAGTACTTC.

The V call is TRBV24-1, the J call TRBJ2-1; D is possibly TRBD1 (6 bases). The CDR3 length is 14 residues. Per the germline V gene, CDR1 is KGHDR and CDR2 is SFDVKD. Deletions cut 5 bases from V and 7 bases from J, with 14 bases between. Here the CDR3 reads CATSGRGMLNEQFF. As DNA, the CDR3 is TGTGCCACCAGTGGTAGGGGGATGTTAAATGAGCAGTTCTTC.

V is TRBV7-2 and J is TRBJ1-1; perhaps TRBD1 as D (5 bases). Germline V lookup: CDR1 SGHTA, CDR2 FQGNSA. The V end was cut by 3 bases, the J end by 10 bases, with 15 bases between. The CDR3 runs to 13 residues. CDR3 DNA: TGTGCCAGCAGCTTGAATCGGGGGATATTAGCTTTCTTT. Encoded protein: CASSLNRGILAFF. The full variable domain, completed using reference TRBV7-2 and TRBJ1-1, is GAGVSQSPSNKVTEKGKDVELRCDPISGHTALYWYRQSLGQGLEFLIYFQGNSAPDKSGLPSDRFSAERTGGSVSTLTIQRTQQEDSAVYLCASSLNRGILAFFGQGTRLTVV.

The chain has TRBV9 and TRBJ1-4; a possible D gene is TRBD1 (5 bases). V shed 0 bases and J shed 7 bases, with 10 bases lying between them. The CDR3 runs to 14 residues. The germline V gene encodes CDR1 SGDLS and CDR2 YYNGEE. The CDR3 loop reads CASSVVGDGEKLFF. The CDR3, as DNA: TGTGCCAGCAGCGTAGTAGGGGACGGTGAAAAACTGTTTTTT.

This rearrangement joins TRBV18 to TRBJ2-7, with 8 bases lining up with TRBD2. This CDR3 comprises 14 residues. Germline values: CDR1 KGHSH, CDR2 LQKENI. The V gene end was trimmed by 2 bases and the J gene end by 0 bases; junction bases not matched to a gene: 0. The CDR3 coding sequence is TGTGCCAGCTCACCAACTAGCGGCTCCTACGAGCAGTACTTC. Translation gives CASSPTSGSYEQYF.

This sequence joins TRBV6-5 and TRBJ2-7; D call uncertain. The germline V gene has CDR1 MNHEY and CDR2 SVGAGI. The V end was cut by 6 bases, the J end by 4 bases, with 19 bases between. CDR3 length equals 15 residues. The DNA of the CDR3 is TGTGCCAGCAGGACATCAGGTACAGCCCAATACGAGCAGTACTTC. Translating it yields CASRTSGTAQYEQYF.

This clone appeared a few times. V usage is TRBV4-1 and J usage is TRBJ2-2; D possibly corresponds to TRBD1 (6 bases). The germline V gene has CDR1 MGHRA and CDR2 YSYEKL. The ends were cut back, 4 bases at V and 0 bases at J, with 12 bases in the middle. The CDR3 consists of 16 residues. CDR3 region: CASSRGHYANTGELFF. The CDR3 nucleotides read TGCGCCAGCAGCCGGGGACACTACGCGAACACCGGGGAGCTGTTTTTT.

As for this clone: A junction boundary mismatches the germline segment, possibly from a read error. The V and J genes are TRBV6-5 and TRBJ2-3; tentative D call: TRBD1 (5 bases). CDR1 MNHEY and CDR2 SVGAGI come from the germline V gene. This CDR3 spans 13 amino acids. CDR3 protein: CASTYRFTDTQYF. CDR3 DNA: TGTGCCAGCACTTACAGGTTCACAGATACGCAGTATTTT.

The rearrangement joins TRBV3-1 (or the pseudogene TRBV3-2) to TRBJ1-3, with D possibly being TRBD1 (5 bases). V was trimmed by 0 bases and J by 4 bases, leaving 13 bases between them. There are 16 residues in the CDR3. CDR1 and CDR2 from the germline V gene are LGHDT and YNNKEL (reference sequence). DNA of the CDR3: TGTGCCAGCAGCCAAGATTTTGGTACAGGCGGAAACACCATATATTTT. Encoded protein: CASSQDFGTGGNTIYF.

The chain employs TRBV6-5 and TRBJ1-2, with D tentatively TRBD1 (5 bases). The CDR3 has 13 amino acids. Germline V CDR1 and CDR2: MNHEY, SVGAGI. V was clipped by 2 bases and J by 3 bases, with 7 bases between them. CDR3 sequence (DNA): TGTGCCAGCAGTTACATGACAGACTATGGCTACACCTTC. It translates to CASSYMTDYGYTF.

The gene calls are TRBV7-2 and TRBJ2-3; D is unresolved. The CDR3 is made up of 13 amino acids. V was clipped by 3 bases and J by 6 bases, with 10 bases between them. Germline V lookup: CDR1 SGHTA, CDR2 FQGNSA. In DNA, the CDR3 is TGTGCCAGCAGCTTGAGTGGATTGGATACGCAGTATTTT. Translation gives CASSLSGLDTQYF.

Written as DNA, the CDR3 is TGTGCCAGCTCACTCAGTACGGGACTAGCGATCGAGCAGTACTTC. Amino acids: CASSLSTGLAIEQYF. The rearrangement joins TRBV18 to TRBJ2-7, with 10 bases that match TRBD2. Germline CDR1 and CDR2: KGHSH and LQKENI. CDR3 length: 15 amino acids. V was clipped by 4 bases and J by 6 bases; unmatched bases: 9. Complete variable domain (other parts from reference TRBV18 and TRBJ2-7): NAGVMQNPRHLVRRRGQEARLRCSPMKGHSHVYWYRQLPEEGLKFMVYLQKENIIDESGMPKERFSAEFPKEGPSILRIQQVVRGDSAAYFCASSLSTGLAIEQYFGPGTRLTVT.